These 27 T cell receptor beta chains came from one sample sequenced in a study of Graves' ophthalmopathy and Graves' hyperthyroidism. RNA transcripts yielded amplified TCR beta CDR3 regions. HTBI primers were used in a first-round RT-PCR, which preceded a second-round multiplex PCR. A single record per CDR3 protein comes from TCRdb applying MiXCR to the multiplex PCR reads. The repertoire holds 45,000 to 60,000 distinct CDR3 sequences, with approximately 47% as singletons. Sequenced sample: peripheral blood. These receptors all come from an adult woman with Graves' ophthalmopathy.

The chain carries TRBV28 and TRBJ2-7; D is uncertain. The V gene's germline CDR1 is MDHEN and CDR2 SYDVKM. CDR3 size: 16 residues. Trimming cost V 3 bases and J 4 bases, with 19 bases left between them. The CDR3 DNA sequence: TGTGCCAGCAGTTTCGTCAGCCATGGTAGCAGGTACGAGCAGTACTTC. This translates into CASSFVSHGSRYEQYF.

About this clonotype: At one end, the junction sequence differs from germline, possibly due to a read error. The rearrangement links TRBV5-1 to TRBJ2-7, with TRBD1 as a possible D gene (6 bases). The CDR3 is 14 amino acids. The germline V gene encodes CDR1 SGHRS and CDR2 YFSETQ. CDR3 in amino acids: CTSSPTRGTYEQYF. The DNA for the CDR3 is TGCACCAGTAGCCCGACCAGGGGAACCTACGAGCAGTACTTC.

V and J are TRBV7-3 and TRBJ2-2, with D perhaps TRBD1 or TRBD2 (6 bases each). This CDR3 region has 13 residues. V shed 5 bases and J shed 9 bases, with 13 bases lying between them. Germline V gives CDR1 SGHTA, CDR2 FQGTGA. CDR3 region: CASSLGGTRELFF. The CDR3 DNA is TGTGCCAGCAGCCTAGGGGGGACCAGGGAGCTGTTTTTT.

This clonotype was counted ten times or more. V is TRBV19 and J is TRBJ2-3; 7 positions match TRBD1. The germline V gene encodes CDR1 LNHDA and CDR2 SQIVND (reference sequence). CDR3 length equals 16 residues. V gave up 3 bases and J gave up 1 base; unmatched junction bases: 7. The CDR3 spells CASSIEGARGTDTQYF. The CDR3 nucleotides are TGTGCCAGTAGTATTGAGGGGGCGCGAGGCACAGATACGCAGTATTTT.

This clonotype was observed at least ten times. This chain links TRBV15 with TRBJ1-4, with 9 bases identical to TRBD1. Germline CDR1 and CDR2: LNHNV and YYDKDF (reference sequence). The CDR3 covers 16 residues. V lost 1 base and J lost 5; bases outside the gene matches: 5. The chain's CDR3 is CATSRGQGTGNEKLFF. The CDR3 DNA sequence: TGTGCCACCAGCAGAGGACAAGGGACAGGGAATGAAAAACTGTTTTTT.

This clonotype was detected only once. As DNA, the CDR3 is TGTGCCAGCGAGCGGACAGGGGCCTCCTACGAGCAGTACTTC. As protein: CASERTGASYEQYF. The chain is built from TRBV7-9 and TRBJ2-1, with 9 nucleotides matching TRBD1. The J call may be faulty, since TRBJ2-7 better matches the DNA end. The CDR3 length is 14 residues. From germline, CDR1 is SEHNR and CDR2 FQNEAQ (reference sequence).

This clonotype was seen only once. Given the absence of the conserved phenylalanine or tryptophan at the CDR3 end, a read error is likely. CDR3 sequence reads: CASSFTSKDPHGQYS. CDR3 DNA sequence: TGTGCCAGCAGCTTTACCTCCAAAGACCCTCACGGGCAGTACTCC. The chain has TRBV7-2 and TRBJ2-7; D not certain. Germline-derived CDR1 and CDR2 are SGHTA and FQGNSA. Trimming removed 3 bases from V and 9 bases from J, with 21 bases in between. CDR3 size: 15 residues.

The chain joins TRBV9 to TRBJ2-7, with TRBD1 as a possible D gene (5 bases). The CDR3 extends over 14 amino acids. Germline CDR1 reads SGDLS; CDR2 reads YYNGEE. With 4 bases removed from V and 7 bases from J, the gap between germline ends came to 18 bases. CDR3 DNA: TGTGCCAGCAGCCCTAGGGTGGACACCGGGGAGCAGTACTTC. Protein: CASSPRVDTGEQYF.

The rearrangement links TRBV7-3 to TRBJ1-1; possibly TRBD1 for D (5 bases). The V and J ends lost 5 bases and 4 bases respectively, with 20 bases between them. Germline assignment: CDR1 SGHTA and CDR2 FQGTGA. This CDR3 spans 16 amino acids. The CDR3 DNA reads as TGTGCCAGCAGCCCGCTAGCGGGGGAAGGGATCACTGAAGCTTTCTTT. Translated, it gives CASSPLAGEGITEAFF.

This clonotype was detected many times. CDR3 nucleotide sequence: TGCGCCAGCCATTACAGTACCTCTGGGGTTGGTGAAAAACTGTTTTTT. Its translation: CASHYSTSGVGEKLFF. The chain joins TRBV10-1 to TRBJ1-4; D gene ambiguous. The germline V and J ends were trimmed by 8 bases and 7 bases, with 23 bases remaining between them. The CDR3 is 16 amino acids. Germline loops: CDR1 WNHNN, CDR2 SYGVQD (reference sequence).

The genes are TRBV20-1 and TRBJ1-5; D call uncertain. The CDR3 length is 15 residues. The V gene's germline CDR1 is DFQATT and CDR2 SNEGSKA (reference sequence). Between the trimmed V and J ends, which lost 3 bases and 11 bases, there was a span of 23 bases. In DNA, the CDR3 is TGCAGTGCTAGCGCCGGACTAGCGGGGTCTTGGTCCCAGCATTTT. This encodes CSASAGLAGSWSQHF.

This clonotype was counted ten times or more. The genes are TRBV6-5 and TRBJ1-4, with 11 bases matching TRBD1. CDR1 and CDR2 from the germline V gene are MNHEY and SVGAGI. Germline trimming cut 6 bases from V and 8 bases from J; bases unmatched to any gene: 8. The CDR3 loop spans 15 amino acids. CDR3 nucleotide sequence: TGTGCCAGCAGGCCGACCGGGACAGGGGGAGAAAAACTGTTTTTT. It codes for CASRPTGTGGEKLFF.

The chain is built from TRBV5-1 and TRBJ1-2; D not resolved. The CDR3 is made up of 15 amino acids. Germline CDR1 reads SGHRS; CDR2 reads YFSETQ. V lost 6 bases and J 3 bases, leaving 18 bases between the germline ends. CDR3 in DNA: TGCGCCAGCAAACCCCAAATTTCCGGGGACTATGGCTACACCTTC. Translated, it gives CASKPQISGDYGYTF. Full variable domain (rest looked up from reference TRBV5-1 and TRBJ1-2): KAGVTQTPRYLIKTRGQQVTLSCSPISGHRSVSWYQQTPGQGLQFLFEYFSETQRNKGNFPGRFSGRQFSNSRSEMNVSTLELGDSALYLCASKPQISGDYGYTFGSGTRLTVV.

About this clonotype itself: Given a much more abundant clone one base away, this may be a read error. J is TRBJ2-7 and V is TRBV28, with a tentative D call TRBD1 (6 bases). V lost 3 bases and J lost 4, with 16 bases in between. The CDR3 extends over 15 amino acids. The germline CDR1 and CDR2 sequences are MDHEN and SYDVKM. The CDR3 DNA reads TGTGCCAGCAGTTTCGTCAGGGGCCCGGCGTACGAGCAGTACTTC. Protein product: CASSFVRGPAYEQYF.

This rearrangement joins TRBV7-3 to TRBJ2-3; TRBD2 agrees at 12 bases. The germline gives CDR1 SGHTA, CDR2 FQGTGA. This CDR3 contains 15 residues. Here the CDR3 DNA reads TGTGTCAGGAGCCCTAGCGGGAGGGTCGGAGATACGCAGTATTTT. It encodes CVRSPSGRVGDTQYF.

This chain links TRBV20-1 with TRBJ2-5; either TRBD1 or TRBD2 may supply D (5 bases each). V lost 0 bases and J 2 bases, leaving 13 bases between the germline ends. CDR3 length equals 15 residues. Germline V gives CDR1 DFQATT, CDR2 SNEGSKA (reference sequence). The CDR3 spells CSARDRGAIQETQYF. The CDR3 DNA follows: TGCAGTGCTAGAGATAGAGGGGCGATTCAAGAGACCCAGTACTTC.

This clonotype was detected many times. The V and J genes are TRBV2 and TRBJ1-2; D not certain. The CDR3 is 13 amino acids. V lost 0 bases to trimming and J lost 8 bases, with 10 bases between them. CDR1 SNHLY and CDR2 FYNNEI come from the germline V gene. The CDR3 coding sequence is TGTGCCAGCAGTGAAGCCTGGGCGGCCGGCTACACCTTC. Translating it yields CASSEAWAAGYTF.

The rearrangement uses TRBV6-1 and TRBJ1-4; D gene unclear. The CDR3 is 16 residues long. Trimming shortened V by 2 bases and J by 5 bases, and 15 bases separated the two germline ends. Germline loops: CDR1 MNHNS, CDR2 SASEGT. The CDR3 is CASSELAGGHNEKLFF. CDR3 DNA sequence: TGTGCCAGCAGTGAATTAGCGGGAGGGCACAATGAAAAACTGTTTTTT.

This clonotype has a count of ten or more. The gene calls are TRBV20-1 and TRBJ2-1; D might be TRBD1 (6 bases). CDR3 length: 16 residues. Per germline, CDR1 DFQATT and CDR2 SNEGSKA (reference sequence). V was clipped by 2 bases and J by 7 bases, with 21 bases between them. CDR3 region: CSARPGDRAWSNEQFF. CDR3 bases: TGCAGTGCTAGACCAGGGGATAGGGCCTGGAGTAATGAGCAGTTCTTC.

The sample holds many counts of this clonotype. The genes are TRBV5-1 and TRBJ1-1; D may be TRBD1 (5 bases). Per the germline V gene, CDR1 is SGHRS and CDR2 is YFSETQ. V dropped 0 bases and J dropped 4 bases, with 13 bases sitting between them. This CDR3 contains 15 residues. CDR3 protein: CASSLGGGEGTEAFF. CDR3 DNA sequence: TGCGCCAGCAGCTTGGGTGGGGGTGAGGGCACTGAAGCTTTCTTT.

V is TRBV11-2 and J is TRBJ1-3; D not resolved. The CDR3 loop spans 14 amino acids. Germline assignment: CDR1 SGHAT and CDR2 FQNNGV. Trimming cost V 5 bases and J 2 bases, with 10 bases left between them. The DNA for the CDR3 is TGTGCCAGCAGCCAAAGGGCAGCTGGAAACACCATATATTTT. It is translated as CASSQRAAGNTIYF.

CDR3 sequence: CASSLAGSTDTQYF. CDR3 nucleotide sequence: TGTGCCAGCAGCTTGGCGGGATCCACAGATACGCAGTATTTT. V usage is TRBV5-6 and J usage is TRBJ2-3, with D perhaps matching TRBD2 (5 bases). CDR1 and CDR2 (germline): SGHDT, YYEEEE. The length of the CDR3 is 14 residues. V shed 0 bases and J shed 2 bases, with 7 bases lying between them.

The V call is TRBV19, the J call TRBJ2-1; D gene uncertain. CDR3 length equals 17 residues. The germline V gene has CDR1 LNHDA and CDR2 SQIVND (reference sequence). Trimming shortened V by 3 bases and J by 6 bases, and 21 bases separated the two germline ends. CDR3 sequence reads: CASSIPEWGRDSNEQFF. In DNA form, the CDR3 reads TGTGCCAGTAGTATCCCCGAGTGGGGTAGGGATAGCAATGAGCAGTTCTTC.

This clonotype was detected only a few times. A read error is possible here, since a much larger clone lies one base away. The chain recombines TRBV28 with TRBJ2-6; a weak D match, TRBD1 (6 bases). Trimming took off 5 bases at V and 0 bases at J, with 8 bases between the two ends. CDR1 and CDR2 (germline): MDHEN, SYDVKM. This CDR3 has 15 amino acids. CDR3 in DNA: TGTGCCAGCAGTCTGGACAGCTCTGGGGCCAACGTCCTGACTTTC. This encodes CASSLDSSGANVLTF.

At least ten counts were recorded for this clonotype. A much larger clone differs by one base, so this may be a read error. J is TRBJ2-2 and V is TRBV19; 8 bases agree with TRBD1. V shed 11 bases, J shed 4 bases, and the junction held 18 bases outside the gene matches. The CDR3 length is 17 residues. The germline V gene has CDR1 LNHDA and CDR2 SQIVND (reference sequence). CDR3 nucleotides: TGTGCCGGTAATGGTGGGGCAGGGGGCTCTTCCACCGGGGAGCTGTTTTTT. This sequence encodes CAGNGGAGGSSTGELFF. Filled out from reference TRBV19 and TRBJ2-2, the complete variable domain reads DGGITQSPKYLFRKEGQNVTLSCEQNLNHDAMYWYRQDPGQGLRLIYYSQIVNDFQKGDIAEGYSVSREKKESFPLTVTSAQKNPTAFYLCAGNGGAGGSSTGELFFGEGSRLTVL.

This clonotype was observed at least ten times. The chain couples TRBV4-2 to TRBJ2-7; TRBD1 agrees at 8 bases. Losses at the gene ends were 8 bases for V and 2 bases for J; bases not matched to a gene: 20. Germline CDR1 and CDR2: LGHNA and YNFKEQ. The CDR3 loop spans 18 amino acids. CDR3 residues: CASGPPGTGGRRAYEQYF. CDR3 in DNA: TGTGCCAGCGGTCCACCCGGGACAGGTGGGAGACGGGCCTACGAGCAGTACTTC.

V usage is TRBV7-9 and J usage is TRBJ2-3, with unresolved D. CDR1 is SEHNR, CDR2 FQNEAQ, per germline (reference sequence). Trimming shortened V by 5 bases and J by 0 bases, and 12 bases separated the two germline ends. The CDR3 runs 15 residues. The CDR3 protein is CASSVNRASTDTQYF. CDR3 bases: TGTGCCAGCAGCGTAAACAGAGCTAGCACAGATACGCAGTATTTT. Filled out from reference TRBV7-9 and TRBJ2-3, the complete variable domain reads DTGVSQNPRHKITKRGQNVTFRCDPISEHNRLYWYRQTLGQGPEFLTYFQNEAQLEKSRLLSDRFSAERPKGSFSTLEIQRTEQGDSAMYLCASSVNRASTDTQYFGPGTRLTVL.